The rows below give T cell receptor beta chains drawn from one sample of a study of radiation and T cells in renal cell carcinoma. TCRdb's copy holds only in-frame clones and misses some; the assay was immunoSEQ multiplex PCR. The sample carries roughly 100,000 clones, 82% recorded once. The starting material was blood, obtained from a patient whose treatment included radiotherapy and nephrectomy. Receptors were obtained from a man aged 60-69 years with renal cell carcinoma. CDR3s include the opening cysteine and the closing phenylalanine or tryptophan. The D gene is left open where the match is weak. Size tells how often a clone was seen (once, few, many) or the class of an expanded clone, and some rows leave it out.

j_gene,abundance,v_gene,d_gene,CDR3nt,CDR3aa
TRBJ1-1,-,TRBV27,-,TGTGCCAGCAGTTTTGTGTGGAACACTAATGAAGCTTTCTTT,CASSFVWNTNEAFF
TRBJ2-7,-,TRBV7-9,TRBD2,TGTGCCAGCAGCGAAGGGAGGGACTACGAGCAGTACTTC,CASSEGRDYEQYF
TRBJ2-6,-,TRBV9,-,TGTGCCAGCAGCGTAGGCGGGATCTCTGGGGCCAACGTCCTGACTTTC,CASSVGGISGANVLTF
TRBJ2-3,-,TRBV7-6,TRBD1,TGTGCCAGCAGCTTAGCGGGACAGACCACAGATACGCAGTATTTT,CASSLAGQTTDTQYF
TRBJ2-1,-,TRBV5-1,TRBD2,TGCGCCAGCAGCTACCCTTTGGTGGGAGGGCCTTATGAGAATGAGCAGTTCTTC,CASSYPLVGGPYENEQFF
TRBJ2-3,-,TRBV6-1,TRBD2,TGTGCCAGCAGTGAAGCAGCGGGAGTGGGGGCAGATACGCAGTATTTT,CASSEAAGVGADTQYF
TRBJ1-6,-,TRBV30,TRBD1,TGTGCCTGGAGCCTTGGCAGGGGGAATTCACCCCTCCACTTT,CAWSLGRGNSPLHF
TRBJ1-2,-,TRBV28,TRBD1,TGTGCCAGCAGTTTAGGGACAGGGGGCTATGGCTACACCTTC,CASSLGTGGYGYTF
TRBJ2-3,-,TRBV5-1,TRBD2,TGCGCCAGCAGCTTGACACTAGCGGCCTTGGGGGATACGCAGTATTTT,CASSLTLAALGDTQYF
TRBJ2-7,-,TRBV5-6,-,TGTGCCAGCAGCTTGGCAGGGCTCTACGAGCAGTACTTC,CASSLAGLYEQYF
TRBJ2-7,-,TRBV6-6,-,TGTGCCAGCAGTTACGAATTACCTGGCTCCTACGAGCAGTACTTC,CASSYELPGSYEQYF
TRBJ1-4,-,TRBV11-2,-,TGTGCCAGCAGCTTTCTACAGGGAGCAACTAATGAAAAACTGTTTTTT,CASSFLQGATNEKLFF
TRBJ2-3,-,TRBV25-1,-,TGTGCCAGCAGTGAATATAGAATCCCCGTCGTGGATACGCAGTATTTT,CASSEYRIPVVDTQYF
TRBJ2-1,-,TRBV5-1,-,TGCGCCAGCAGCCGAGACAGCCCAGAGCAGTTCTTC,CASSRDSPEQFF
TRBJ2-3,-,TRBV6-5,TRBD1,TGTGCCAGCAGTTACGGGGGACAGTTGAGGACAGATACGCAGTATTTT,CASSYGGQLRTDTQYF
TRBJ2-2,-,TRBV5-4,-,TGTGCCAGCAGCTTGGACACTCGATCCGGGGAGCTGTTTTTT,CASSLDTRSGELFF
TRBJ2-7,-,TRBV15,-,TGTGCCACCAGCAGAGATCACGGGAGTTCCTACGAGCAGTACTTC,CATSRDHGSSYEQYF
TRBJ2-7,-,TRBV27,-,TGTGCCAGCAGTTTCAGCGGACTAGGGGGAGAGCAGTACTTC,CASSFSGLGGEQYF
TRBJ2-4,once,TRBV4-3,-,TGCGCCAGCAGCCAAGGGGTCCTAAACATTCAGTACTTC,CASSQGVLNIQYF
TRBJ1-4,-,TRBV6-1,TRBD1,TGTGCCAGCAGCTGGGGACAGGGAAATGAAAAACTGTTTTTT,CASSWGQGNEKLFF
TRBJ1-2,-,TRBV7-9,TRBD1,TGTGCCAGCAGCTTAGCAGGAGGACAGGCCATTTATGGCTACACCTTC,CASSLAGGQAIYGYTF
TRBJ1-4,-,TRBV7-9,-,TGTGCCAGCAGCTTAGGGACCTCCGAAAAACTGTTTTTT,CASSLGTSEKLFF
TRBJ1-1,-,TRBV27,-,TGTGCCAGCAAGGACGGGGGGTGGACTGAAGCTTTCTTT,CASKDGGWTEAFF
TRBJ2-7,-,TRBV6-5,TRBD1,TGTGCCAGCAGTTCCCCGGGACAGGGGACATACGAGCAGTACTTC,CASSSPGQGTYEQYF
TRBJ2-7,-,TRBV30,TRBD1,TGTGCCTGGAGTGTTGGGGGGACAGGGGGCAACGAGCAGTACTTC,CAWSVGGTGGNEQYF
TRBJ2-6,-,TRBV14,-,TGTGCCAGCTCCCCACAGCTCTCTGGGGCCAACGTCCTGACTTTC,CASSPQLSGANVLTF
TRBJ2-1,-,TRBV29-1,TRBD2,TGCAGCGTTGATACTAGCGGGAGACCCCAGCAGTTCTTC,CSVDTSGRPQQFF
TRBJ1-2,few,TRBV19,-,TGTGCCAGTAGATCCGCCCGGACTTCCTATGGCTACACCTTC,CASRSARTSYGYTF
TRBJ2-2,-,TRBV5-1,TRBD1,TGCGCCAGCAGCACCCTGACAGGGGGCGGCACCGGGGAGCTGTTTTTT,CASSTLTGGGTGELFF
TRBJ1-2,-,TRBV19,-,TGTGCCAGTAGTATCCCGGGTCTCAGCTATGGCTACACCTTC,CASSIPGLSYGYTF
TRBJ2-2,-,TRBV19,-,TGTGCCGGGGGCGGCCAGGGAGCCGGGGAGCTGTTTTTT,CAGGGQGAGELFF
TRBJ2-2,once,TRBV4-1,TRBD2,TGCGCCAGCAGCCAAGCGGGGCTAGCGGGAGGAAACACCGGGGAGCTGTTTTTT,CASSQAGLAGGNTGELFF
TRBJ2-7,once,TRBV6-5,TRBD1,TGTGCCAGCAGGGGACAGGGTTTGAGGGAGCAGTACTTC,CASRGQGLREQYF
TRBJ2-7,once,TRBV10-3,-,TGTGCCATCAGTGAGGGACTCGACTCCTACGAGCAGTACTTC,CAISEGLDSYEQYF
TRBJ2-3,-,TRBV5-1,-,TGCGCCAGCAGCCTTGGAAGTACCGAAGATACGCAGTATTTT,CASSLGSTEDTQYF
TRBJ2-7,-,TRBV11-2,TRBD1,TGTGCCAGCAGCTTGACCTCCGCGGGACAGGGCTACGAGCAGTACTTC,CASSLTSAGQGYEQYF
TRBJ2-7,-,TRBV5-6,TRBD1,TGTGCCAGCAGAGACAGGGCACGGGTCTCCTACGAGCAGTACTTC,CASRDRARVSYEQYF
TRBJ2-6,-,TRBV30,-,TGTGCCTGGAGAGCTACAGGGTCTGGGGCCAACGTCCTGACTTTC,CAWRATGSGANVLTF
TRBJ1-6,-,TRBV5-1,-,TGCGCCAGCAGCTCCACAGGGACGGGGAATTCACCCCTCCACTTT,CASSSTGTGNSPLHF
TRBJ1-5,-,TRBV9,-,TGTGCCAGCCCGCCGTACCATCAGCCCCAGCATTTT,CASPPYHQPQHF
TRBJ1-4,few,TRBV7-8,TRBD1,TGTGCCAGCAGCTCCCGGGACAGGGAGGGGGAAAAACTGTTTTTT,CASSSRDREGEKLFF
TRBJ2-3,-,TRBV6-5,-,TGTGCCAGCAGTTACTCGCTGTATAGCACAGATACGCAGTATTTT,CASSYSLYSTDTQYF
TRBJ1-5,-,TRBV27,-,TGTGCCAGCAGTTATAAAGCTTTGACAGGCCGTAATAGCAATCAGCCCCAGCATTTT,CASSYKALTGRNSNQPQHF
TRBJ2-7,-,TRBV18,-,TGTGCCAGCTCACCACCGAACGGGGGAACCTACGAGCAGTACTTC,CASSPPNGGTYEQYF
TRBJ2-7,-,TRBV12-5,TRBD2,TGTGCTAGTGGTCTTAACCCCGGGACTAGCGGGACCTACGAGCAGTACTTC,CASGLNPGTSGTYEQYF